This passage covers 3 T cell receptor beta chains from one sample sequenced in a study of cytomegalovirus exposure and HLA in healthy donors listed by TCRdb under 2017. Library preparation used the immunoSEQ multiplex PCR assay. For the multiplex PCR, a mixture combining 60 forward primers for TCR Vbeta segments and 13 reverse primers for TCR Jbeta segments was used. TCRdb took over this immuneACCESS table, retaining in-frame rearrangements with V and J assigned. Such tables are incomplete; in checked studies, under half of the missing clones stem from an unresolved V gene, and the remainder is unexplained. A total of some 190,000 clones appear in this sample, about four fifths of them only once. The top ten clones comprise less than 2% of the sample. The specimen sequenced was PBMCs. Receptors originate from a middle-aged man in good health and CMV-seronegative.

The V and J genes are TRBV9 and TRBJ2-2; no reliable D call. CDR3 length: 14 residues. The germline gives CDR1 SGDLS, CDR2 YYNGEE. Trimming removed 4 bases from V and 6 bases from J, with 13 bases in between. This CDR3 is CASSPLTGAGELFF. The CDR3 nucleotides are TGTGCCAGCAGCCCCCTGACCGGAGCCGGGGAGCTGTTTTTT.

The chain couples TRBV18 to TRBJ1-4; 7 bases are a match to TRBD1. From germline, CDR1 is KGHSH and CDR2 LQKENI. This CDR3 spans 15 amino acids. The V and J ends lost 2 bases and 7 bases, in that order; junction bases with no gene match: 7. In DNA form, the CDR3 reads TGTGCCAGCTCACCATCAGGGGGAGCTCGTGAAAAACTGTTTTTT. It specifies CASSPSGGAREKLFF.

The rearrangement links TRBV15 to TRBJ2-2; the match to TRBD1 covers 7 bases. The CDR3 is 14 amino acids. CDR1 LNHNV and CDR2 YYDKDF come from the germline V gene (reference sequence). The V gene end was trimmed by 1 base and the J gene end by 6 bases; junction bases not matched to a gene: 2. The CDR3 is CATSRGGTAGELFF. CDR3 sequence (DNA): TGTGCCACCAGCAGAGGAGGGACAGCCGGGGAGCTGTTTTTT.